These 5 T cell receptor beta chains share one sample of origin, sequenced in a study of shared clonotypes between healthy human individuals. Sequencing was performed with immunoSEQ multiplex PCR; in TCRdb, only in-frame clones are kept and a portion is missing. The sample yields roughly 95,000 clones, around 47% seen once. The sequenced sample consisted of PBMCs. The receptors here all came from a woman between 40 and 55 years old in good health. Some clones in this sample may be carry-over from other donors' samples.

The chain combines TRBV4-2 with TRBJ2-7; D not certain. Germline V gene sequence: CDR1 LGHNA, CDR2 YNFKEQ. V was shortened by 3 bases and J by 2 bases, with 2 bases between the two germline ends. The CDR3 is 11 amino acids. CDR3 DNA: TGTGCCAGCAGCCAGGCCTACGAGCAGTACTTC. This codes for CASSQAYEQYF.

This clone was found many times. V is TRBV6-5 and J is TRBJ1-1, with no clear D. The CDR3 is 16 amino acids. Between the trimmed V and J ends, which lost 0 bases and 1 base, there was a span of 12 bases. Germline V gene sequence: CDR1 MNHEY, CDR2 SVGAGI. CDR3 in DNA: TGTGCCAGCAGTTACTCGGGCGGAGGACCGAACACTGAAGCTTTCTTT. Translation gives CASSYSGGGPNTEAFF.

In the case of this clone: This may come from a read error, since a much larger clone is one base off. The chain recombines TRBV5-1 with TRBJ2-1; 10 bases map to TRBD2. Unmatched junction bases numbered 6, after V lost 4 bases and J lost 5 bases. Germline V gene lookup returns CDR1 SGHRS and CDR2 YFSETQ. The CDR3 is made up of 15 amino acids. The CDR3 sequence is CASSLLAGGHNEQFF. CDR3 nucleotide sequence: TGCGCCAGCAGCCTTTTAGCGGGAGGCCACAATGAGCAGTTCTTC.

This clone occurred many times. The rearrangement joins TRBV4-2 to TRBJ2-5, with 10 bases lining up with TRBD1. This CDR3 has 16 amino acids. V was clipped by 4 bases and J by 0 bases; unmatched bases: 5. CDR1 is LGHNA, CDR2 YNFKEQ, per germline. The CDR3: CASSPRDRGDQETQYF. The CDR3 region has the DNA TGTGCCAGCAGCCCACGGGACAGGGGAGACCAAGAGACCCAGTACTTC.

This clone has a handful of counts. CDR3 nucleotide sequence: TGTGCCAGCAGTTTAGCGTTAGCCAAAAACATTCAGTACTTC. Encoded protein: CASSLALAKNIQYF. The chain has TRBV27 and TRBJ2-4; D unclear. CDR3 length equals 14 residues. The germline V gene has CDR1 MNHEY and CDR2 SMNVEV (reference sequence). Trimming left V 2 bases short and J 0 bases short, with 5 bases between.